These 8 T cell receptor beta chains originate from one sample sequenced in a study of Ad26.COV2.S vaccination and SARS-CoV-2 variants. The repertoire was sequenced with immunoSEQ multiplex PCR; TCRdb's copy has only in-frame clones and lacks some. Among about 220,000 clones listed, around 89% were seen once. Treatment of the sample: about 20 received Ad26.COV2.S at low or high dose, single or two shots; a few received placebo; per-sample allocation not given. Collection of samples fell on day 63 after the first vaccine or placebo injection. Sample: peripheral blood, taken in a trial of Ad26.COV2.S vaccine versus placebo. Receptors were obtained from a person aged 18-65 years who received the Ad26.COV2.S COVID-19 vaccine or a placebo.

In this sample, this clone turned up once. The CDR3 DNA sequence: TGTGCCAGCAGCTTGCTCTTGGGGGACAGCTCTCAACCCGATTATGGCTACACCTTC. Its protein is CASSLLLGDSSQPDYGYTF. The chain uses TRBV5-6 and TRBJ1-2; 7 bases are a match to TRBD1. V was pared by 1 base and J by 5 bases, with 20 bases of the junction left unmatched. The CDR3 spans 19 residues. Germline V gene data show CDR1 as SGHDT and CDR2 as YYEEEE. The full variable domain, its missing parts supplied by reference TRBV5-6 and TRBJ1-2, is DAGVTQSPTHLIKTRGQQVTLRCSPKSGHDTVSWYQQALGQGPQFIFQYYEEEERQRGNFPDRFSGHQFPNYSSELNVNALLLGDSALYLCASSLLLGDSSQPDYGYTFGSGTRLTVV.

The chain is built from TRBV19 and TRBJ2-5; TRBD1 is a possible D gene (5 bases). V shed 4 bases and J shed 0 bases, with 9 bases lying between them. CDR3 length: 14 residues. CDR1 is LNHDA and CDR2 is SQIVND in the germline V gene (reference sequence). CDR3 protein: CASSTTGYQETQYF. The CDR3 DNA reads as TGTGCCAGTAGTACTACAGGATACCAAGAGACCCAGTACTTC.

The rearrangement links TRBV24-1 to TRBJ1-6; D may be TRBD1 (5 bases). This CDR3 spans 13 amino acids. In germline, CDR1 is KGHDR, CDR2 SFDVKD. Trimming removed 8 bases at V and 7 bases at J, with 11 bases between. In nucleotides, the CDR3 is TGTGCCACCAAGGGACCCTTAAATTCACCCCTCCACTTT. Its protein product is CATKGPLNSPLHF.

A word on this clone: At one end, the junction sequence differs from germline, possibly due to a read error. V and J are TRBV29-1 and TRBJ1-1, with D unresolved. Germline CDR1 reads SQVTM; CDR2 reads ANQGSEA. The CDR3 totals 11 residues. The CDR3 nucleotides read TGCAGCGTTGAACGGAACTCTGAAGCTTTCTTT. Protein: CSVERNSEAFF.

The genes are TRBV28 and TRBJ2-3, with D unclear. The CDR3 spans 11 residues. Trimming took 5 bases from V and 4 from J, leaving 4 bases between them. In germline, CDR1 is MDHEN, CDR2 SYDVKM. The DNA for the CDR3 is TGTGCCAGCAGTCTGGCAGATACGCAGTATTTT. Its translation: CASSLADTQYF.

The chain recombines TRBV6-2 or TRBV6-3 with TRBJ2-3; possibly TRBD1 or TRBD2 for D (5 bases each). From germline, CDR1 is MNHEY and CDR2 SVGEGT. This CDR3 region has 15 residues. V was shortened by 4 bases and J by 6 bases, with 17 bases between the two germline ends. CDR3 region: CASSSAGSGPDTQYF. The CDR3 DNA is TGTGCCAGCAGTTCCGCCGGCTCGGGGCCGGATACGCAGTATTTT.

This chain's CDR3 is CASSLRRGYGYTF. The CDR3 DNA follows: TGTGCCAGCAGTTTACGCAGGGGCTATGGCTACACCTTC. V usage is TRBV27 and J usage is TRBJ1-2, with TRBD1 as a possible D gene (6 bases). CDR3 size: 13 residues. V lost 2 bases and J 4 bases, leaving 8 bases between the germline ends. CDR1 MNHEY and CDR2 SMNVEV come from the germline V gene (reference sequence).

The CDR3 DNA sequence: TGTGCCAGCAGCTTTAATAGCGGGAGCTACAATGAGCAGTTCTTC. It yields the protein CASSFNSGSYNEQFF. The chain has TRBV11-2 and TRBJ2-1; 9 nucleotides match TRBD2. Losses at the gene ends were 3 bases for V and 3 bases for J; bases not matched to a gene: 3. This CDR3 has 15 amino acids. Germline V gives CDR1 SGHAT, CDR2 FQNNGV.